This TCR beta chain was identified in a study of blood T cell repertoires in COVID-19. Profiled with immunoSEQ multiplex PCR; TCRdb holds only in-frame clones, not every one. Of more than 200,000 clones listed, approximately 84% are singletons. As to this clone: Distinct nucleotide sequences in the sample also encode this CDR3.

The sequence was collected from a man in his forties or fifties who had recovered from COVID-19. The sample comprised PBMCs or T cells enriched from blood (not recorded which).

The CDR3: CASSQGRDQPQHF. CDR3 sequence (DNA): TGTGCCAGTAGTCAGGGTCGAGATCAGCCCCAGCATTTT. The chain is built from TRBV19 and TRBJ1-5, with D possibly matching TRBD1 (5 bases). In germline, CDR1 is LNHDA, CDR2 SQIVND (reference sequence). Deletions cut 5 bases from V and 5 bases from J, with 10 bases between. CDR3 length equals 13 residues. Variable domain in full (rest from reference TRBV19 and TRBJ1-5): DGGITQSPKYLFRKEGQNVTLSCEQNLNHDAMYWYRQDPGQGLRLIYYSQIVNDFQKGDIAEGYSVSREKKESFPLTVTSAQKNPTAFYLCASSQGRDQPQHFGDGTRLSIL.